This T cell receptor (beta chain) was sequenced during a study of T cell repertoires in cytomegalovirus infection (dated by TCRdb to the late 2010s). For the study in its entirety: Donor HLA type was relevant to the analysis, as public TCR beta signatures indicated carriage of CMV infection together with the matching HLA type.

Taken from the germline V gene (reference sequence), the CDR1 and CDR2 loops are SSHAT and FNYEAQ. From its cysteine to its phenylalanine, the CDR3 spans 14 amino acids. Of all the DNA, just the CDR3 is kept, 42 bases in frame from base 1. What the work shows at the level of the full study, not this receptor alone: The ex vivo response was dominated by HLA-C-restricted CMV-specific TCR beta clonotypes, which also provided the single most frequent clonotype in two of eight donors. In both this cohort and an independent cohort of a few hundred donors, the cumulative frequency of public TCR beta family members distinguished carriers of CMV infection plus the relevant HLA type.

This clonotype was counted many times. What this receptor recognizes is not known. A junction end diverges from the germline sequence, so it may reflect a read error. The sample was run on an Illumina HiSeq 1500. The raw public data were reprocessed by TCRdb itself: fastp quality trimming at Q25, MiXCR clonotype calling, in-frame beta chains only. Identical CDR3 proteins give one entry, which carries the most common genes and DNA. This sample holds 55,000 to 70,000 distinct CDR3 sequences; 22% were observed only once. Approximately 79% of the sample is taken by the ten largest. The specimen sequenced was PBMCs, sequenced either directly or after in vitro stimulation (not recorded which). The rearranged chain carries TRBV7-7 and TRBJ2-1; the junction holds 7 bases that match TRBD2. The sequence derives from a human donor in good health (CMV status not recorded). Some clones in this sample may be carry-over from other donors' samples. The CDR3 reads CASSSVGREDEQFF. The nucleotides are TGTGCTAGCAGCTCGGTAGGGAGGGAGGATGAGCAGTTCTTC.